A single TCR beta chain is shown here with its context. This record belongs to a study of blood T cell repertoires in COVID-19. Study details: There were acute and convalescent COVID-19 samples, and they came from the United States, Italy and Spain. From T cells, B-cell-depleted T cells, or PBMCs came the material, which was cDNA or gDNA.

In the authors' methods: How many nucleated cells were present was estimated from reference gene primer amplification. The data were produced by immunoSEQ multiplex PCR, yet TCRdb's version contains in-frame clones alone and is incomplete. That table furnishes V, J and clone size, whereas the DNA furnished D and trimming. This table holds under 70,000 clones, around four fifths found once. The CDR3 contains 15 residues. J lost 2 bases, V lost 2 bases, and 3 bases had no gene match. Looked up from germline, CDR1 is LGHNA and CDR2 is YNFKEQ. The sequence came from a woman in her 70s with acute or convalescent COVID-19. The sample was peripheral blood. The genes are TRBV4-2 and TRBJ2-7; TRBD2 matches 10 bases. CDR3 sequence: CASSQSSGGTYEQYF. DNA for the CDR3: TGTGCCAGCAGCCAATCTAGCGGGGGTACCTACGAGCAGTACTTC.